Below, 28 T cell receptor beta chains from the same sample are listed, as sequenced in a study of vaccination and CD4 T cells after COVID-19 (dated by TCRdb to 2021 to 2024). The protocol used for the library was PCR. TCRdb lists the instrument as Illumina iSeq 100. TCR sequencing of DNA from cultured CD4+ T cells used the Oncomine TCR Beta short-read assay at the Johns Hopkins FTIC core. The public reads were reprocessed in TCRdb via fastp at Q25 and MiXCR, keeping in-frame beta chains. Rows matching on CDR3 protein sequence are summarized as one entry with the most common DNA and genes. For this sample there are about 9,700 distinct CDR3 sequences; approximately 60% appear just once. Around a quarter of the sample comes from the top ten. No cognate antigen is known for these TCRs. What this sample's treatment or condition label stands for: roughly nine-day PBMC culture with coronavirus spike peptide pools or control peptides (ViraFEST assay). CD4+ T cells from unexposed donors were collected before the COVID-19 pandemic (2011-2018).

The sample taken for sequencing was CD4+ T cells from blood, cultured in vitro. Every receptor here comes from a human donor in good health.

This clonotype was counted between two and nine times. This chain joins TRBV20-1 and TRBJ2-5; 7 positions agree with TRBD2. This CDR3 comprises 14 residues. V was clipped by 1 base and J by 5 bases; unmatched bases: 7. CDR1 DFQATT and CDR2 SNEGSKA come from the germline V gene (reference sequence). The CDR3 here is CSARGGGPRETQYF. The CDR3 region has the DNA TGCAGTGCTAGAGGCGGGGGACCCCGGGAGACCCAGTACTTC.

This CDR3 reads CAISDLRTGGRGAFF. The CDR3 bases are TGTGCCATCAGTGACCTCCGGACAGGGGGCAGGGGAGCTTTCTTT. The chain employs TRBV10-3 and TRBJ1-1, with 11 bases aligning to TRBD1. V dropped 3 bases and J dropped 10; count of bases not matched to a gene: 10. The CDR3 is made up of 15 amino acids. The V gene's germline CDR1 is ENHRY and CDR2 SYGVKD.

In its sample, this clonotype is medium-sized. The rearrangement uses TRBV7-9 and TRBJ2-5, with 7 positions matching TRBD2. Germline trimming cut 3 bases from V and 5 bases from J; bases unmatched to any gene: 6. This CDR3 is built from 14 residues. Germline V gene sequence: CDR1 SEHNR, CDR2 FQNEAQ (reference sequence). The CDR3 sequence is CASSFAGVPETQYF. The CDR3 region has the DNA TGTGCCAGCAGCTTTGCGGGGGTTCCTGAGACCCAGTACTTC.

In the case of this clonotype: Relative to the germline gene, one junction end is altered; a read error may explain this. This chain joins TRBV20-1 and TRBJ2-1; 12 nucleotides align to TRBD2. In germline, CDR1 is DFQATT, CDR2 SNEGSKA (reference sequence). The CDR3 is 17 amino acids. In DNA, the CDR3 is TGCAGTGCTAGAGATGGGGCGGTCGCTAGCGGGGGGGGGACGGTGCTCTTC. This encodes CSARDGAVASGGGTVLF.

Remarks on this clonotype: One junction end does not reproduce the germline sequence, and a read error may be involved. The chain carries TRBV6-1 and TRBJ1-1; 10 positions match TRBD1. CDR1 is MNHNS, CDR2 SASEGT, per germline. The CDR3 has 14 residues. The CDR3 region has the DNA TGCGCCAGCAGCCCCGGGACAGGGGATCGAAAAGCTTTCTTT. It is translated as CASSPGTGDRKAFF.

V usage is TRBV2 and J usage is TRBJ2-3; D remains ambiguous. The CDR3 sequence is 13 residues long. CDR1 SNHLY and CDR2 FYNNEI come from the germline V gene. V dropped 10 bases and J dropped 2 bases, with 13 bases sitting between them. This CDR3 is CATSPPFTDTQYF. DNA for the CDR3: TGTGCCACCTCCCCACCCTTCACAGATACGCAGTATTTT. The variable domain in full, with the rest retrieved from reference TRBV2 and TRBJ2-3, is EPEVTQTPSHQVTQMGQEVILRCVPISNHLYFYWYRQILGQKVEFLVSFYNNEISEKSEIFDDQFSVERPDGSNFTLKIRSTKLEDSAMYFCATSPPFTDTQYFGPGTRLTVL.

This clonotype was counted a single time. The CDR3: CAWSARGEQFF. The CDR3 nucleotides read TGTGCCTGGAGTGCGAGGGGTGAGCAGTTCTTC. The chain joins TRBV30 to TRBJ2-1; D possibly uses TRBD1 or TRBD2 (5 bases each). Germline V CDR1 and CDR2: GTSNPN, SVGIG (reference sequence). The CDR3 contains 11 residues. Deletions cut 1 base from V and 9 bases from J, with 7 bases between.

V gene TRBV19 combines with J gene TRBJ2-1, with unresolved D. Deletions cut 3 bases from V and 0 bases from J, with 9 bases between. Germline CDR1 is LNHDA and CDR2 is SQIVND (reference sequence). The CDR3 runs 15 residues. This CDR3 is CASSISGISYNEQFF. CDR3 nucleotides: TGTGCCAGTAGTATCTCTGGCATCTCCTACAATGAGCAGTTCTTC. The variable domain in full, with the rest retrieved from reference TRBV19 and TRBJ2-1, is DGGITQSPKYLFRKEGQNVTLSCEQNLNHDAMYWYRQDPGQGLRLIYYSQIVNDFQKGDIAEGYSVSREKKESFPLTVTSAQKNPTAFYLCASSISGISYNEQFFGPGTRLTVL.

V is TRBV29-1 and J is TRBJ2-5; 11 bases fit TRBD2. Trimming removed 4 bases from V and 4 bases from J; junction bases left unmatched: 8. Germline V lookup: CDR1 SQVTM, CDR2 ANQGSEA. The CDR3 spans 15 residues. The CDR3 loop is CSVALAGGSPETQYF. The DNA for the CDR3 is TGCAGCGTTGCTCTAGCGGGAGGTTCCCCAGAGACCCAGTACTTC. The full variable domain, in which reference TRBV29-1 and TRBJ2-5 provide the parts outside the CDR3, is SAVISQKPSRDICQRGTSLTIQCQVDSQVTMMFWYRQQPGQSLTLIATANQGSEATYESGFVIDKFPISRPNLTFSTLTVSNMSPEDSSIYLCSVALAGGSPETQYFGPGTRLLVL.

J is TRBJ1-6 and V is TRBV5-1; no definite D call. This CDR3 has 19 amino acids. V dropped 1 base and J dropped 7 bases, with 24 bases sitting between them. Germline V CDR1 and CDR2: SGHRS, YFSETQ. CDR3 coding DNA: TGCGCCAGCAGCTTGTTCGGGCCTCTTCCCGTCCAAGGGAATTCACCCCTCCACTTT. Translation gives CASSLFGPLPVQGNSPLHF.

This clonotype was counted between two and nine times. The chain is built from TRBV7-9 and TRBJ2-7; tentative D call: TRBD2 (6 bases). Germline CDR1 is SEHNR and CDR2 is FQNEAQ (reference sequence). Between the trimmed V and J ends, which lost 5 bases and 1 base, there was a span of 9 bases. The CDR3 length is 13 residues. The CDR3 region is CASSPGGSYEQYF. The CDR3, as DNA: TGTGCCAGCAGCCCTGGGGGGTCCTACGAGCAGTACTTC.

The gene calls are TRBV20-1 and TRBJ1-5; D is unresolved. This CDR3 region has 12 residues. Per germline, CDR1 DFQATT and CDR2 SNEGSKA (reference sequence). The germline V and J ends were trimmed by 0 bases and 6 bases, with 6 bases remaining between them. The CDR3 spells CSARDQGQPQHF. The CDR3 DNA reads TGCAGTGCTAGAGATCAAGGTCAGCCCCAGCATTTT.

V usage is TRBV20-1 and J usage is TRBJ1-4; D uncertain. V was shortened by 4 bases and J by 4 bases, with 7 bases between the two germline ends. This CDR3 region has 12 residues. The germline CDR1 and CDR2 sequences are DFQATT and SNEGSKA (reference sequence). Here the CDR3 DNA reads TGCAGTGCTAAGGGTTTTAATGAAAAACTGTTTTTT. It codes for CSAKGFNEKLFF.

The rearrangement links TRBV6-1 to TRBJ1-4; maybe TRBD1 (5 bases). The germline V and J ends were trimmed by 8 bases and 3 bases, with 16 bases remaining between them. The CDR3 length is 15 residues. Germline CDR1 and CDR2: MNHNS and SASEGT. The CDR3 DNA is TGTGCCAGCTACAGCCCGGGGGGAGCTAATGAAAAACTGTTTTTT. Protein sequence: CASYSPGGANEKLFF.

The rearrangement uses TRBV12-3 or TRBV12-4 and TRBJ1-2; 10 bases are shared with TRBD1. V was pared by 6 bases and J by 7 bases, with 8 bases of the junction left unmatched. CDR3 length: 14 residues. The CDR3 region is CASSPTGGAGGYTF. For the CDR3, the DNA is TGTGCCAGCAGCCCGACAGGGGGCGCTGGTGGCTACACCTTC.

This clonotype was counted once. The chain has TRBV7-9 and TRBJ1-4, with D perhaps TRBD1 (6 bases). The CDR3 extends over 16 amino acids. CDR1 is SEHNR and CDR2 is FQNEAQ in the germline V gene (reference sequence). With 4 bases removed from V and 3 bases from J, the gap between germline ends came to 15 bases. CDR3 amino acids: CASSWPQGNPNEKLFF. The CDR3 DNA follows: TGTGCCAGCAGCTGGCCGCAGGGGAATCCTAATGAAAAACTGTTTTTT.

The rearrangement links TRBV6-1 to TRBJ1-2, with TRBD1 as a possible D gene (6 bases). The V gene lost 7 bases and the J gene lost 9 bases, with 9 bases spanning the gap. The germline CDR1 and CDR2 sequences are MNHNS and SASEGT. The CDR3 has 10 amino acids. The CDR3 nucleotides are TGTGCCAGCAACGGGGGCAGCTACACCTTC. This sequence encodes CASNGGSYTF.

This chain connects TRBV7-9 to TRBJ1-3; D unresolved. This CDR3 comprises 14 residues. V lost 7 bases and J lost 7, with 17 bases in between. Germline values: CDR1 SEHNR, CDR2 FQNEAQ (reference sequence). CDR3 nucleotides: TGTGCCAGCACCCCCCAGGCCGTGACGAACACCATATATTTT. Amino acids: CASTPQAVTNTIYF.

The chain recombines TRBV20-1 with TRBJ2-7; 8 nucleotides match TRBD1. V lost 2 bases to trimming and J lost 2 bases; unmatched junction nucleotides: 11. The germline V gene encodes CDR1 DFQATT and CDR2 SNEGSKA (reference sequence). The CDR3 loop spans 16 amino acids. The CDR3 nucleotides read TGCAGTGCTAGATCTCGGCGACAGGGGATGACCTACGAGCAGTACTTC. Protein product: CSARSRRQGMTYEQYF.

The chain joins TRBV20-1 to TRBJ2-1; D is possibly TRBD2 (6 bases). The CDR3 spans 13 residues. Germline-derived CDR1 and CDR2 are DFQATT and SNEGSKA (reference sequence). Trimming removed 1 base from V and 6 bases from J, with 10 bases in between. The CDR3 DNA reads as TGCAGTGCTAGAGGTCTAGCGCTCAATGAGCAGTTCTTC. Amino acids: CSARGLALNEQFF.

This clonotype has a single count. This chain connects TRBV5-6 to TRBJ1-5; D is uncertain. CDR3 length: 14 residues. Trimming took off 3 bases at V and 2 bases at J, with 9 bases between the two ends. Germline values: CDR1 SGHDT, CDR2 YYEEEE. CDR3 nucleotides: TGTGCCAGCAGCTCGGGCCAGGGCAATCAGCCCCAGCATTTT. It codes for CASSSGQGNQPQHF.

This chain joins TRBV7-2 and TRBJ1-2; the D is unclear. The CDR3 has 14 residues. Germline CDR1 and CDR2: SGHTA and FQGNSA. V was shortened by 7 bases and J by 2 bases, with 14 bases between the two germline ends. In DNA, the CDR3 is TGTGCCAGCACCGCCGCGCGGGGAAACTATGGCTACACCTTC. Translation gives CASTAARGNYGYTF.

CDR3 nucleotides: TGTGCCAGCAGCTTAGTAGGAGCTAACTATGGCTACACCTTC. It encodes CASSLVGANYGYTF. The V call is TRBV7-8, the J call TRBJ1-2; D remains ambiguous. Per germline, CDR1 SGHVS and CDR2 FQNEAQ. Trimming shortened V by 1 base and J by 0 bases, and 6 bases separated the two germline ends. The CDR3 extends over 14 amino acids.

The CDR3 DNA follows: TGTGCCAGCAGACCGACAGGGGGCACGAGCACCGGGGAGCTGTTTTTT. It yields the protein CASRPTGGTSTGELFF. This chain uses TRBV6-1 with TRBJ2-2, with 10 bases identical to TRBD1. The germline CDR1 and CDR2 sequences are MNHNS and SASEGT. Losses at the gene ends were 6 bases for V and 4 bases for J; bases not matched to a gene: 8. This CDR3 has 16 residues.

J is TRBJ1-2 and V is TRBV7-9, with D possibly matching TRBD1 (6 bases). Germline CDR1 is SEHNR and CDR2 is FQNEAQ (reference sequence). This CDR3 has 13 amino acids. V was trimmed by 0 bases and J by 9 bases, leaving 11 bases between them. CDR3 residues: CASSLAGAKSYTF. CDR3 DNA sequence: TGTGCCAGCAGCTTAGCGGGGGCCAAAAGCTACACCTTC.

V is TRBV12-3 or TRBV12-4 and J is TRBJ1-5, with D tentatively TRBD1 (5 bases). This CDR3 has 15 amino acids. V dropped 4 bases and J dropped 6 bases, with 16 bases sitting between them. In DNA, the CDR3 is TGTGCCAGCAGTTCGAGGGGTATTGGAGCTCAGCCCCAGCATTTT. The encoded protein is CASSSRGIGAQPQHF.

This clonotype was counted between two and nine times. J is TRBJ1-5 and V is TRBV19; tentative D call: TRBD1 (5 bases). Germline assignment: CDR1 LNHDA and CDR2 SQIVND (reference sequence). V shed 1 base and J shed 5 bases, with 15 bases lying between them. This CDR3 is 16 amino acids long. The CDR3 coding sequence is TGTGCCAGTAGTATAGTTAGAGGGCAGGGCTATCAGCCCCAGCATTTT. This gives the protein CASSIVRGQGYQPQHF.

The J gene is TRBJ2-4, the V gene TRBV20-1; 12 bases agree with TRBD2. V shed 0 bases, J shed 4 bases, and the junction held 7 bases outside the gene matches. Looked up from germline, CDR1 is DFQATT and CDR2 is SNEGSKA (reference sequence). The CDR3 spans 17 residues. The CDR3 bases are TGCAGTGCTAGAGATCCTCTAGCGGGGGGGCGTAAAAACATTCAGTACTTC. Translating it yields CSARDPLAGGRKNIQYF.